Below, 30 T cell receptor beta chains from the same sample are listed, as sequenced in a study of control samples from healthy donors and cancer patients. TCRdb's table, derived via immunoSEQ multiplex PCR, lists solely in-frame clones and lacks some. The table has some 130,000 clones, about 92% seen once. Sequencing input: blood. The source of these receptors is a woman between 45 and 60 years old in good health.

The chain has TRBV4-1 and TRBJ1-6; TRBD1 agrees at 7 bases. Germline CDR1 MGHRA, CDR2 YSYEKL. There are 20 residues in the CDR3. V lost 1 base and J lost 5; bases outside the gene matches: 17. The CDR3, as DNA: TGCGCCAGCAGCCAAGTTCTCGCTCCTACGGGGGACAGAGATAATTCACCCCTCCACTTT. As protein: CASSQVLAPTGDRDNSPLHF.

The chain joins TRBV5-1 to TRBJ1-3; D might be TRBD1 (6 bases). Between the trimmed V and J ends, which lost 2 bases and 3 bases, there was a span of 24 bases. Germline CDR1 is SGHRS and CDR2 is YFSETQ. This CDR3 contains 19 residues. CDR3: CASSFSNRQASMLGNTIYF. The DNA for the CDR3 is TGCGCCAGCAGCTTTTCCAACCGACAGGCCTCCATGCTTGGAAACACCATATATTTT.

The J gene is TRBJ1-5, the V gene TRBV7-2; unclear D gene. Germline V gene sequence: CDR1 SGHTA, CDR2 FQGNSA. Trimming left V 1 base short and J 2 bases short, with 12 bases between. This CDR3 is built from 16 residues. CDR3: CASSLVFSGGNQPQHF. CDR3 DNA sequence: TGTGCCAGCAGCTTAGTCTTCAGCGGCGGCAATCAGCCCCAGCATTTT.

The chain links TRBV5-1 to TRBJ1-6; D may be TRBD1 (5 bases). The germline CDR1 and CDR2 sequences are SGHRS and YFSETQ. Trimming took off 4 bases at V and 8 bases at J, with 16 bases between the two ends. This CDR3 is built from 15 residues. CDR3 DNA: TGCGCCAGCAGCCGAAACGGGGGAGGGGATTCACCCCTCCACTTT. Translation gives CASSRNGGGDSPLHF.

This sequence joins TRBV2 and TRBJ1-5; maybe TRBD1 (5 bases). Germline V gene lookup returns CDR1 SNHLY and CDR2 FYNNEI. The CDR3 is 14 amino acids. V was shortened by 6 bases and J by 0 bases, with 9 bases between the two germline ends. In DNA, the CDR3 is TGTGCCAGCAGCCGGCAGGGTAGCAATCAGCCCCAGCATTTT. Translation: CASSRQGSNQPQHF.

In regard to this clone: The same CDR3 also results from other DNA sequences found in this sample. The chain links TRBV5-4 to TRBJ1-2; D remains ambiguous. The germline gives CDR1 SGHNT, CDR2 YYREEE (reference sequence). The V and J ends lost 0 bases and 2 bases respectively, with 5 bases between them. This CDR3 contains 13 residues. The CDR3 nucleotides read TGTGCCAGCAGCTTGGGGCAAAACTATGGCTACACCTTC. Amino acid sequence: CASSLGQNYGYTF.

A remark on this clone: The same CDR3 can be traced to other DNA sequences in this sample. The J gene is TRBJ1-1, the V gene TRBV27, with unresolved D. The V end was cut by 2 bases, the J end by 2 bases, with 6 bases between. The CDR3 loop spans 13 amino acids. Germline V lookup: CDR1 MNHEY, CDR2 SMNVEV (reference sequence). CDR3 amino acids: CASSLLGNTEAFF. The CDR3 DNA is TGTGCCAGCAGTTTACTAGGAAACACTGAAGCTTTCTTT.

The rearrangement joins TRBV28 to TRBJ1-2; TRBD1 might be the D (5 bases). CDR1 and CDR2 (germline): MDHEN, SYDVKM. The CDR3 has 16 amino acids. Trimming shortened V by 3 bases and J by 2 bases, and 16 bases separated the two germline ends. The CDR3 nucleotides read TGTGCCAGCAGTTTCGCCGGGGCTCTACCGAACTATGGCTACACCTTC. It translates to CASSFAGALPNYGYTF.

This clone appeared once. This chain joins TRBV5-6 and TRBJ2-3, with 11 nucleotides matching TRBD2. The CDR3 totals 16 residues. With V trimmed by 1 base and J by 2 bases, 3 bases remained unmatched. Per the germline V gene, CDR1 is SGHDT and CDR2 is YYEEEE. The CDR3 spells CASSLLSGGVTDTQYF. The CDR3 DNA sequence: TGTGCCAGCAGCTTGCTTAGCGGGGGGGTCACAGATACGCAGTATTTT.

The rearrangement uses TRBV10-2 and TRBJ2-7; D gene uncertain. This CDR3 has 13 amino acids. Per the germline V gene, CDR1 is WSHSY and CDR2 is SAAADI. The V and J ends lost 6 bases and 5 bases respectively, with 14 bases between them. The CDR3 loop is CASRITIDHEQYF. The CDR3 DNA reads TGCGCCAGCAGAATAACAATTGACCACGAGCAGTACTTC.

A single count supports this clone. The rearrangement uses TRBV4-2 and TRBJ1-2; possibly TRBD1 for D (5 bases). The V and J ends lost 1 base and 4 bases respectively, with 13 bases between them. The CDR3 extends over 15 amino acids. The germline V gene encodes CDR1 LGHNA and CDR2 YNFKEQ. This CDR3 is CASSQGLGEGYGYTF. The CDR3 DNA sequence: TGTGCCAGCAGCCAAGGTCTAGGGGAAGGCTATGGCTACACCTTC.

Only one count was recorded for this clone. V usage is TRBV4-1 and J usage is TRBJ2-1; the match to TRBD2 covers 11 bases. With V trimmed by 0 bases and J by 4 bases, 11 bases remained unmatched. Germline CDR1 is MGHRA and CDR2 is YSYEKL. The CDR3 extends over 19 amino acids. The CDR3 coding sequence is TGCGCCAGCAGCCAAGACGGGCTAGCGGGGGGCACTACTTACAATGAGCAGTTCTTC. It specifies CASSQDGLAGGTTYNEQFF.

The CDR3 DNA sequence: TGTGCCTTCGAGGGACGGCAGAACACTGAAGCTTTCTTT. It specifies CAFEGRQNTEAFF. The V and J genes are TRBV30 and TRBJ1-1, with D perhaps matching TRBD1 (5 bases). The CDR3 consists of 13 residues. The germline gives CDR1 GTSNPN, CDR2 SVGIG (reference sequence). Trimming removed 7 bases from V and 1 base from J, with 13 bases in between.

The rearrangement joins TRBV4-1 to TRBJ2-3, with a weak D call TRBD2 (6 bases). CDR3 length: 15 residues. Germline loops: CDR1 MGHRA, CDR2 YSYEKL. With 0 bases removed from V and 6 bases from J, the gap between germline ends came to 13 bases. The CDR3 spells CASSQDRASEDTQYF. The CDR3 DNA sequence: TGCGCCAGCAGCCAAGATCGAGCTAGCGAGGATACGCAGTATTTT.

The J gene is TRBJ2-1, the V gene TRBV10-1; D is perhaps TRBD1 or TRBD2 (6 bases each). The CDR3 is 14 residues long. The ends were cut back, 3 bases at V and 7 bases at J, with 13 bases in the middle. The germline V gene encodes CDR1 WNHNN and CDR2 SYGVQD (reference sequence). DNA of the CDR3: TGCGCCAGCAGTGACTCGGGGGCTCAAAATGAGCAGTTCTTC. Protein sequence: CASSDSGAQNEQFF.

This sequence joins TRBV3-1 (or the pseudogene TRBV3-2) and TRBJ2-2; D ambiguous. V was shortened by 8 bases and J by 2 bases, with 9 bases between the two germline ends. The V gene's germline CDR1 is LGHDT and CDR2 YNNKEL (reference sequence). CDR3 size: 13 residues. The CDR3, as DNA: TGTGCCAGCCGAACCCTTAACACCGGGGAGCTGTTTTTT. Protein product: CASRTLNTGELFF.

This chain connects TRBV11-2 to TRBJ1-6; D ambiguous. V lost 4 bases and J lost 2, with 6 bases in between. CDR1 is SGHAT, CDR2 FQNNGV, per germline. The CDR3 runs to 14 residues. CDR3 nucleotide sequence: TGTGCCAGCAGCTCGGGGACCTATAATTCACCCCTCCACTTT. Protein sequence: CASSSGTYNSPLHF.

This clone was found a few times. This chain uses TRBV27 with TRBJ1-1, with D possibly being TRBD1 (6 bases). This CDR3 has 14 amino acids. V lost 6 bases and J lost 3, with 14 bases in between. CDR1 MNHEY and CDR2 SMNVEV come from the germline V gene (reference sequence). For the CDR3, the DNA is TGTGCCAGCAGCTTCCGGGACATGTACACTGAAGCTTTCTTT. Amino acids: CASSFRDMYTEAFF.

The chain couples TRBV9 to TRBJ1-2; TRBD1 matches at 7 bases. The CDR3 contains 15 residues. V lost 2 bases to trimming and J lost 5 bases; unmatched junction nucleotides: 9. Germline V gene data show CDR1 as SGDLS and CDR2 as YYNGEE. This CDR3 reads CASSVLTGERYGYTF. In nucleotides, the CDR3 is TGTGCCAGCAGCGTCCTCACAGGGGAGAGATATGGCTACACCTTC.

The chain joins TRBV30 to TRBJ1-4; no reliable D call. V was shortened by 0 bases and J by 14 bases, with 16 bases between the two germline ends. CDR3 length: 13 residues. The germline V gene has CDR1 GTSNPN and CDR2 SVGIG (reference sequence). CDR3 protein: CAWSVLSGESLFF. In DNA form, the CDR3 reads TGTGCCTGGAGTGTTCTTTCTGGGGAGTCGCTGTTTTTT.

The rearrangement links TRBV7-9 to TRBJ1-4; D is possibly TRBD1 (5 bases). This CDR3 has 15 amino acids. Trimming left V 6 bases short and J 10 bases short, with 21 bases between. Germline V gene sequence: CDR1 SEHNR, CDR2 FQNEAQ (reference sequence). DNA of the CDR3: TGTGCCAGCAGTTTACCGGGACCGACGTTAACAAAACTGTTTTTT. It codes for CASSLPGPTLTKLFF.

This clone was detected once. The chain combines TRBV4-2 with TRBJ2-1; no reliable D call. V was trimmed by 0 bases and J by 0 bases, leaving 12 bases between them. This CDR3 region has 17 residues. Looked up from germline, CDR1 is LGHNA and CDR2 is YNFKEQ. The CDR3 DNA is TGTGCCAGCAGCCAAGATGTTGACGGAAGCTCCTACAATGAGCAGTTCTTC. Its translation: CASSQDVDGSSYNEQFF.

This clone was counted a single time. V usage is TRBV10-2 and J usage is TRBJ2-7, with TRBD2 as a possible D gene (7 bases). V lost 6 bases, J lost 7 bases, and 10 bases lay in between. This CDR3 is built from 11 residues. Germline V CDR1 and CDR2: WSHSY, SAAADI. The CDR3 reads CASSKGGEQYF. In DNA, the CDR3 is TGCGCCAGCAGCAAGGGGGGGGAGCAGTACTTC.

The rearrangement uses TRBV5-4 and TRBJ2-1; D gene uncertain. The germline gives CDR1 SGHNT, CDR2 YYREEE (reference sequence). The V gene lost 4 bases and the J gene lost 3 bases, with 11 bases spanning the gap. This CDR3 has 14 amino acids. The CDR3 region is CASSVGQVYNEQFF. CDR3 bases: TGTGCCAGCAGCGTTGGCCAGGTCTACAATGAGCAGTTCTTC.

In DNA form, the CDR3 reads TGTGCCACCAGCAGAGATCTAGCTAGCGGGGTTTACACAGATACGCAGTATTTT. This encodes CATSRDLASGVYTDTQYF. The chain uses TRBV15 and TRBJ2-3; 9 nucleotides align to TRBD2. Germline V lookup: CDR1 LNHNV, CDR2 YYDKDF (reference sequence). Trimming took 0 bases from V and 2 from J; bases not matched to a gene: 9. There are 18 residues in the CDR3.

This clone has just one count. V usage is TRBV5-5 and J usage is TRBJ1-6; D perhaps matches TRBD1 (5 bases). The CDR3 length is 15 residues. Looked up from germline, CDR1 is SGHKS and CDR2 is YYEKEE (reference sequence). V dropped 0 bases and J dropped 6 bases, with 10 bases sitting between them. The CDR3 sequence is CASSLGGVGNSPLHF. The CDR3 region has the DNA TGTGCCAGCAGCTTGGGAGGGGTAGGTAATTCACCCCTCCACTTT.

This clone was observed a handful of times. The rearrangement joins TRBV7-2 to TRBJ2-5; the match to TRBD1 covers 7 bases. Germline V gene lookup returns CDR1 SGHTA and CDR2 FQGNSA. J lost 4 bases, V lost 4 bases, and 3 bases had no gene match. This CDR3 comprises 13 residues. The CDR3: CASSSTGLETQYF. The CDR3 region has the DNA TGTGCCAGCAGCTCGACAGGGTTAGAGACCCAGTACTTC.

This sequence joins TRBV25-1 and TRBJ2-1; 9 bases match TRBD2. The CDR3 is made up of 18 amino acids. The germline V gene has CDR1 MGHDK and CDR2 SYGVNS. The V segment lost 2 bases and the J segment 1 base; nucleotides outside the gene matches: 9. The CDR3 bases are TGTGCCAGCAGTGAACTCCCGGGACTAGCTGATTCCTACAATGAGCAGTTCTTC. Translation: CASSELPGLADSYNEQFF. The full variable domain, rest sourced from reference TRBV25-1 and TRBJ2-1, is EADIYQTPRYLVIGTGKKITLECSQTMGHDKMYWYQQDPGMELHLIHYSYGVNSTEKGDLSSESTVSRIRTEHFPLTLESARPSHTSQYLCASSELPGLADSYNEQFFGPGTRLTVL.

The rearrangement links TRBV4-2 to TRBJ2-2; 7 bases align to TRBD2. J was trimmed by 0 bases and V by 1 base; bases with no gene match: 5. CDR1 is LGHNA and CDR2 is YNFKEQ in the germline V gene. The CDR3 sequence is 17 residues long. The CDR3 DNA reads TGTGCCAGCAGCCAAGTAGGGCTAGCGGCGAACACCGGGGAGCTGTTTTTT. This encodes CASSQVGLAANTGELFF.

This rearrangement joins TRBV19 to TRBJ2-1, with D possibly being TRBD1 or TRBD2 (5 bases each). This CDR3 spans 14 amino acids. The V gene lost 2 bases and the J gene lost 7 bases, with 12 bases spanning the gap. The germline V gene encodes CDR1 LNHDA and CDR2 SQIVND (reference sequence). The CDR3 loop reads CASSILGTSNEQFF. CDR3 DNA sequence: TGTGCCAGTAGTATACTAGGGACGTCGAATGAGCAGTTCTTC.